The table lists the clone carrying this TCR beta chain with many counts. This entry comes from a study of early T cells in non-severe SARS-CoV-2 infection. Whole-study context: It was bulk RNA from unsorted whole blood that was sequenced, and the chains were unpaired.

Individually, cDNA molecules had unique molecular identifiers attached to them. TCRdb recomputed calls from the 5' RACE reads with MiXCR, one row per CDR3 protein. The sample has around 81,000 distinct CDR3 sequences; roughly 13% are singletons. There are 15 residues in the CDR3. Between the trimmed V and J ends, which lost 7 bases and 0 bases, there was a span of 13 bases. The V gene's germline CDR1 is LNHDA and CDR2 SQIVND (reference sequence). The clonotype originates from an adult who was a healthcare worker with PCR-confirmed SARS-CoV-2 infection or an uninfected control (not recorded which). Sequenced material: whole blood. The J gene is TRBJ1-5, the V gene TRBV19, with D unclear. CDR3 sequence (DNA): TGTGCCAGTAAAGAAATGATGTATAGCAATCAGCCCCAGCATTTT. This codes for CASKEMMYSNQPQHF.